A selection of T cell receptor beta chains follows, all from one sample in a study of early T cells in non-severe SARS-CoV-2 infection. TCRdb re-called the 5' RACE reads with MiXCR, one entry per CDR3 protein. The table has some 49,000 distinct CDR3 sequences, 7% to 10% seen once; the top ten hold around 4.2%. Sequencing was performed on whole blood. The receptor set was obtained from an adult who was a healthcare worker with PCR-confirmed SARS-CoV-2 infection or an uninfected control (not recorded which). Each CDR3 is given without its conserved first and last residue. The order of the fields is D gene, V gene, J gene, CDR3 length, CDR3 protein. A D gene is named only where the DNA matches it firmly.

TRBD1	TRBV2	TRBJ1-2	13	ASSTRPTGGNGYT
-	TRBV18	TRBJ2-7	13	ASSPYLGGHYEQY
TRBD1	TRBV20-1	TRBJ1-5	11	SASRGERQPQH
-	TRBV11-2	TRBJ2-7	11	ASSFGPGYEQY
TRBD1	TRBV20-1	TRBJ1-1	13	SAASLTGGASEAF
TRBD1	TRBV25-1	TRBJ1-5	12	ASSPQGRNQPQH
TRBD2	TRBV20-1	TRBJ2-1	13	SARLRLAGHNEQF
-	TRBV7-2	TRBJ2-1	13	ASSRTGTPGTEQF
-	TRBV4-1	TRBJ1-4	14	ASSQGTPPTNEKLF
-	TRBV7-2	TRBJ2-3	12	ASSLRIFTDTQY
TRBD2	TRBV29-1	TRBJ2-3	11	SVPTSGGDTQY
-	TRBV27	TRBJ1-1	12	ASSSGTPNTEAF
-	TRBV6-1	TRBJ2-3	13	ASSELGRVADTQY
-	TRBV20-1	TRBJ2-7	13	SARDRLGSSYEQY
TRBD2	TRBV20-1	TRBJ2-3	13	SVLPPGLASDTQY
-	TRBV20-1	TRBJ1-1	11	SALGQLNTEAF
TRBD2	TRBV20-1	TRBJ2-7	12	SASTGLADYEQY
-	TRBV4-1	TRBJ1-6	13	ASSQVSTLPSPLH